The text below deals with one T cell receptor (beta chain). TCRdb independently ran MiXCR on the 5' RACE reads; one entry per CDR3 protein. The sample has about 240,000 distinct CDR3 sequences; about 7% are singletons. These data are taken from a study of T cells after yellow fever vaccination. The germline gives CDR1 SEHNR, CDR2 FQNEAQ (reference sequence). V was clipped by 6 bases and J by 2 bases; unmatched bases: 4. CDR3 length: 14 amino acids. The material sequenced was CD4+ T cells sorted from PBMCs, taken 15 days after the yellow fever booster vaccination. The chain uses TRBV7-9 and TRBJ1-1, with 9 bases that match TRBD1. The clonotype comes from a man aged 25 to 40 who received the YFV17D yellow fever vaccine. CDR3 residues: CASRVDRGNTEAFF. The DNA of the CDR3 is TGTGCCAGCAGGGTGGACAGGGGAAACACTGAAGCTTTCTTT.